This is a list of T cell receptor beta chains from one sample in a study of shared T cell receptors in the human thymus. Sequenced by immunoSEQ multiplex PCR; TCRdb stores in-frame clones only, minus some. Among about 380,000 clones listed, over 90% were seen once. What was sequenced was thymocytes. Every receptor here comes from a human donor. Each CDR3 is given with its conserved first and last residue. Fields, in order: CDR3 protein, D gene, V gene, clone size. The D gene is left open where the match is weak. The listing skips clone size in some rows; elsewhere it reads once, few, many or a size class.

CASSLDSGFYNEQFF | . | TRBV28 | .
CSVEEDSNTGELFF | . | TRBV29-1 | .
CASSQEGQTSYEQYF | TRBD1 | TRBV14 | .
CASSLTGPVCDEQFF | . | TRBV5-6 | .
CASSLRETNEKLFF | . | TRBV28 | .
CASSLWGRGWPQHF | . | TRBV28 | .
CASSLEHTGLAFSYEQYF | TRBD2 | TRBV5-4 | .
CASSYRDPRDTEAFF | . | TRBV6-5 | .
CSVRTSGRSSYNEQFF | TRBD2 | TRBV29-1 | .
CATSRGEGYNEQFF | . | TRBV15 | .
CASRQDSGTSTDTQYF | . | TRBV5-1 | .
CASRSGQVGTGELFF | TRBD1 | TRBV11-3 | .
CASSSGSTPNTEAFF | . | TRBV28 | .
CASSLAGGWTSGSQGRPYNEQFF | TRBD2 | TRBV5-1 | .
CASSQDRPSGPSGTDTQYF | TRBD2 | TRBV4-3 | few
CASSPRREGPYEQYF | TRBD2 | TRBV18 | .
CASSLEGTVNNEQFF | TRBD1 | TRBV11-2 | .
CASSIGLHLGRELFF | . | TRBV9 | .
CASTDSLGTNEKLFF | . | TRBV6-5 | .
CASIELAGDNEQFF | TRBD2 | TRBV5-6 | .
CASSWDETSGGYRADTQYF | . | TRBV5-1 | once
CASSTRDRGLVNTEAFF | TRBD1 | TRBV19 | .
CASSFKWGKDPYEQYF | . | TRBV2 | .
CASGWGRWNTEAFF | . | TRBV12-5 | .
CASSARDRGYNEQFF | TRBD1 | TRBV5-4 | few
CASRLGGFTDTQYF | . | TRBV28 | .
CASSFPWFSNQPQHF | . | TRBV28 | .
CAWSSSAADNTSYSNQPQHF | . | TRBV30 | .
CASSADREKDGYTF | TRBD1 | TRBV5-8 | .
CASSPHRTDRELSAVNTEAFF | TRBD1 | TRBV18 | .
CASSLIRTTENEQFF | . | TRBV11-2 | .
CASSAPKSGLLPAYEQYF | . | TRBV7-9 | .
CASSTPGEQFF | . | TRBV6-5 | .
CASSKPSGSSYNEQFF | TRBD2 | TRBV11-2 | once
CATSSRQRNQPQHF | . | TRBV15 | .
CASSPGGPF | . | TRBV9 | .
CASSFRTSGRAPAETQYF | TRBD2 | TRBV11-2 | .
CASSLLAGRGGEQFF | . | TRBV27 | .
CASSLEGEGEGREAYNEQFF | TRBD2 | TRBV11-2 | .
CSYITGTSGRASYEQYF | TRBD2 | TRBV29-1 | .
CASSTRDFLNEQFF | . | TRBV11-2 | .
CASSLQGGYEQYF | . | TRBV27 | .
CASSIFYRSLRLSSYEQYF | . | TRBV19 | .
CASSRTWSSYEQYF | . | TRBV6-4 | .
CASRFPSTLRETQYF | . | TRBV7-9 | .
CASTNPGTGSNEQYF | TRBD1 | TRBV5-1 | .
CASSRPERGTDTQYF | . | TRBV9 | .
CASSIQTGGAYGYTF | TRBD1 | TRBV19 | .
CASSQGLFSGNEQFF | . | TRBV14 | .
CASSQVLSSGGDEQFF | TRBD2 | TRBV4-1 | .
CASSANEGDTQYF | . | TRBV9 | .
CASSPSVGETEAFF | . | TRBV18 | .
CASSTGGQGGITAYGYTF | . | TRBV5-5 | .
CASSLRTGPAEAFF | TRBD1 | TRBV4-1 | .
CASSLDRDSSSHEQYF | . | TRBV11-2 | .
CASSVGMLSSYNEQFF | . | TRBV9 | .